Listed below are T cell receptor beta chains from one sample, sequenced in a study of shared clonotypes between healthy human individuals. Assay used: immunoSEQ multiplex PCR; TCRdb lists only in-frame clones, some missing. This table has over a million clones, about 70% appearing once. Input material: memory CD4+ T cells sorted from blood. Receptors originate from a man between 18 and 29 years old in good health. Both conserved end residues are part of each CDR3. The D gene is left open where the match is weak. Clone size is stated in some rows and not others, as once, few, many or a class when expanded.

D gene: .
J gene: TRBJ1-5
CDR3 length: 13
clone size: few
V gene: TRBV7-9
CDR3 DNA: TGTGCCAGCAGCTTGGGGGTTAGTCAGCCCCAGCATTTT
CDR3 protein: CASSLGVSQPQHF

D gene: .
J gene: TRBJ1-2
CDR3 length: 13
clone size: .
V gene: TRBV6-1
CDR3 DNA: TGTGCCAGCAGTGAAGTGGGTTACTATGGCTACACCTTC
CDR3 protein: CASSEVGYYGYTF

D gene: TRBD2
J gene: TRBJ2-2
CDR3 length: 15
clone size: medium-sized
V gene: TRBV5-1
CDR3 DNA: TGCGCCAGCAGCTTTGGAGCGGGAGTAGCCGGGGAGCTGTTTTTT
CDR3 protein: CASSFGAGVAGELFF

D gene: .
J gene: TRBJ1-3
CDR3 length: 16
clone size: .
V gene: TRBV6-5
CDR3 DNA: TGTGCCAGCAGTTACTCGGGGGAGAGGAGTGGAAACACCATATATTTT
CDR3 protein: CASSYSGERSGNTIYF

D gene: .
J gene: TRBJ1-1
CDR3 length: 13
clone size: .
V gene: TRBV6-1
CDR3 DNA: TGTGCCAGTGACCAATCCACTTTCGCCGAAGCTTTCTTT
CDR3 protein: CASDQSTFAEAFF

D gene: .
J gene: TRBJ2-7
CDR3 length: 13
clone size: .
V gene: TRBV14
CDR3 DNA: TGTGCCAGCAGCCAAGTTCCCGCTTACGAGCAGTACTTC
CDR3 protein: CASSQVPAYEQYF

D gene: TRBD2
J gene: TRBJ2-5
CDR3 length: 14
clone size: .
V gene: TRBV5-8
CDR3 DNA: TGTGCCAGCAGCCTGGGTGCGGGGGTTGAGACCCAGTACTTC
CDR3 protein: CASSLGAGVETQYF

D gene: .
J gene: TRBJ1-6
CDR3 length: 15
clone size: .
V gene: TRBV7-2
CDR3 DNA: TGTGCCAGCAGCTTTTCTTCGGGAAATAATTCACCCCTCCACTTT
CDR3 protein: CASSFSSGNNSPLHF

D gene: TRBD1
J gene: TRBJ1-1
CDR3 length: 14
clone size: .
V gene: TRBV5-4
CDR3 DNA: TGTGCCAGCAGCTACAACAGGGGGATGGAGGAAGCTTTCTTT
CDR3 protein: CASSYNRGMEEAFF

D gene: .
J gene: TRBJ2-5
CDR3 length: 15
clone size: .
V gene: TRBV25-1
CDR3 DNA: TGTGCCAGCAGTGAAGAGCTAGTCACGGAAGGAACCCAGTACTTC
CDR3 protein: CASSEELVTEGTQYF

D gene: .
J gene: TRBJ2-3
CDR3 length: 11
clone size: .
V gene: TRBV7-8
CDR3 DNA: TGTGCCAGCAGCGCCCAGGGTACGCAGTATTTT
CDR3 protein: CASSAQGTQYF

D gene: .
J gene: TRBJ2-1
CDR3 length: 14
clone size: .
V gene: TRBV7-6
CDR3 DNA: TGTGCCAGTACCCTTTATCCTTCCTACAATGAGCAGTTCTTC
CDR3 protein: CASTLYPSYNEQFF

D gene: TRBD1
J gene: TRBJ1-2
CDR3 length: 15
clone size: .
V gene: TRBV27
CDR3 DNA: TGTGCCAGCCGCCCAGTGGGACAGGCTAACTATGGCTACACCTTC
CDR3 protein: CASRPVGQANYGYTF

D gene: .
J gene: TRBJ2-1
CDR3 length: 13
clone size: .
V gene: TRBV2
CDR3 DNA: TGTGCCAGCAGTTATGACAGGAACAGTGAGCAGTTCTTC
CDR3 protein: CASSYDRNSEQFF

D gene: TRBD2
J gene: TRBJ2-3
CDR3 length: 14
clone size: .
V gene: TRBV5-5
CDR3 DNA: TGTGCCAGCAGCATTAGCGGGGGCACAGATACGCAGTATTTT
CDR3 protein: CASSISGGTDTQYF

D gene: TRBD1
J gene: TRBJ2-7
CDR3 length: 13
clone size: .
V gene: TRBV10-3
CDR3 DNA: TGTGCCATCACCTCAGGGACAGCTTACGAGCAGTACTTC
CDR3 protein: CAITSGTAYEQYF

D gene: .
J gene: TRBJ2-7
CDR3 length: 13
clone size: .
V gene: TRBV7-2
CDR3 DNA: TGTGCCAGCAGCCTCCGGGACTCCTACGAGCAGTACTTC
CDR3 protein: CASSLRDSYEQYF

D gene: TRBD2
J gene: TRBJ2-7
CDR3 length: 15
clone size: .
V gene: TRBV4-3
CDR3 DNA: TGCGCCAGCAGCCAAGGTTGGGCTAGCGGCTACGAGCAGTACTTC
CDR3 protein: CASSQGWASGYEQYF

D gene: .
J gene: TRBJ2-1
CDR3 length: 10
clone size: once
V gene: TRBV29-1
CDR3 DNA: TGCAGCGCCAGACTGAGGGAGCAGTTCTTC
CDR3 protein: CSARLREQFF

D gene: .
J gene: TRBJ1-1
CDR3 length: 14
clone size: .
V gene: TRBV7-2
CDR3 DNA: TGTGCCAGCAGCTTAGCAGCCCTGAACACTGAAGCTTTCTTT
CDR3 protein: CASSLAALNTEAFF

D gene: .
J gene: TRBJ1-1
CDR3 length: 14
clone size: .
V gene: TRBV5-1
CDR3 DNA: TGCGCCAGCAGCCTGCAGGAAAGGGGTGCAGAGGCTTTCTTT
CDR3 protein: CASSLQERGAEAFF

D gene: .
J gene: TRBJ2-5
CDR3 length: 14
clone size: .
V gene: TRBV11-3
CDR3 DNA: TGTGCCAGCAGCTTAGAGTTGGGGAAGGGGACCCAGTACTTC
CDR3 protein: CASSLELGKGTQYF

D gene: .
J gene: TRBJ1-3
CDR3 length: 14
clone size: .
V gene: TRBV5-8
CDR3 DNA: TGTGCCAGCAGCTTCAGAGACTCTGGAAACACCATATATTTT
CDR3 protein: CASSFRDSGNTIYF

D gene: .
J gene: TRBJ1-2
CDR3 length: 14
clone size: .
V gene: TRBV5-6
CDR3 DNA: TGTGCCAGCAGCACTGACAGACCCTTCAAAGGCTACACCTTC
CDR3 protein: CASSTDRPFKGYTF

D gene: .
J gene: TRBJ1-6
CDR3 length: 13
clone size: .
V gene: TRBV6-4
CDR3 DNA: TGTGCCAGCAGTTCCCGACAGGACTCACCCCTCCACTTT
CDR3 protein: CASSSRQDSPLHF

D gene: TRBD2
J gene: TRBJ2-1
CDR3 length: 15
clone size: .
V gene: TRBV5-5
CDR3 DNA: TGTGCCAGCAGCCCAGGCCTAGCGGGATGGTATGAGCAGTTCTTC
CDR3 protein: CASSPGLAGWYEQFF

D gene: .
J gene: TRBJ2-2
CDR3 length: 15
clone size: .
V gene: TRBV5-1
CDR3 DNA: TGCGCCAGCAGCTTCCAGGGGAAGGTGGCCGGGGAGCTGTTTTTT
CDR3 protein: CASSFQGKVAGELFF

D gene: TRBD2
J gene: TRBJ2-2
CDR3 length: 15
clone size: once
V gene: TRBV5-1
CDR3 DNA: TGCGCCAGCAGCTTCGCGGGGGAGAACACCGGGGAGCTGTTTTTT
CDR3 protein: CASSFAGENTGELFF

D gene: .
J gene: TRBJ1-2
CDR3 length: 15
clone size: .
V gene: TRBV18
CDR3 DNA: TGTGCCAGCTCACCACTTCCCGGGGGCAACTATGGCTACACCTTC
CDR3 protein: CASSPLPGGNYGYTF

D gene: .
J gene: TRBJ2-7
CDR3 length: 13
clone size: many
V gene: TRBV6-5
CDR3 DNA: TGTGCCAGCAGTTACGCACCCTCCTACGAGCAGTACTTC
CDR3 protein: CASSYAPSYEQYF

D gene: .
J gene: TRBJ2-5
CDR3 length: 15
clone size: .
V gene: TRBV7-7
CDR3 DNA: TGTGCTAGCAGCTTACGCTTGGGGGGCGGGGAGACCCAGTACTTC
CDR3 protein: CASSLRLGGGETQYF

D gene: .
J gene: TRBJ2-5
CDR3 length: 13
clone size: few
V gene: TRBV30
CDR3 DNA: TGTGCCTGGAGCTTTGTACAGGCAGAGACCCAGTACTTC
CDR3 protein: CAWSFVQAETQYF

D gene: .
J gene: TRBJ2-7
CDR3 length: 14
clone size: .
V gene: TRBV18
CDR3 DNA: TGTGCCAGCTCACAACTAGCTGGTTCCTACGAGCAGTACTTC
CDR3 protein: CASSQLAGSYEQYF

D gene: .
J gene: TRBJ2-7
CDR3 length: 14
clone size: .
V gene: TRBV5-4
CDR3 DNA: TGTGCCAGCAGAACTACACAGGGTACCTACGAGCAGTACTTC
CDR3 protein: CASRTTQGTYEQYF

D gene: .
J gene: TRBJ1-1
CDR3 length: 11
clone size: few
V gene: TRBV10-3
CDR3 DNA: TGTGCCATCAGGACGGGGCCGAGAGCTTTCTTT
CDR3 protein: CAIRTGPRAFF

D gene: .
J gene: TRBJ2-1
CDR3 length: 13
clone size: .
V gene: TRBV18
CDR3 DNA: TGTGCCAGCTCACCACCTCTAGTAGTTGAGCAGTTCTTC
CDR3 protein: CASSPPLVVEQFF

D gene: .
J gene: TRBJ1-3
CDR3 length: 13
clone size: .
V gene: TRBV6-5
CDR3 DNA: TGTGCCAGCAGCCCCCTGACTGGAAACACCATATATTTT
CDR3 protein: CASSPLTGNTIYF